These T cell receptor beta chains were read from a single sample in a study of Graves' ophthalmopathy and Graves' hyperthyroidism. In TCRdb, the multiplex PCR reads were re-called with MiXCR into one record per CDR3 protein. The data contain about 640,000 distinct CDR3 sequences, about two fifths of them singletons. Material for sequencing was peripheral blood. These receptors were taken from an adult man with Graves' ophthalmopathy. The CDR3 runs from the conserved cysteine through the conserved F or W. D genes are given only for firm matches. Rows give clone size only sometimes, using once, few, many, or a class for an expanded clone.

J gene: TRBJ2-7; clone size: many; V gene: TRBV9; D gene: .; CDR3 protein: CASSPQSGGRSYEQYF; CDR3 DNA: TGTGCCAGCAGCCCTCAGAGTGGGGGACGGTCCTACGAGCAGTACTTC
J gene: TRBJ1-6; clone size: many; V gene: TRBV7-8; D gene: .; CDR3 protein: CASSPGDRSNSPLHF; CDR3 DNA: TGTGCCAGCAGCCCGGGAGACAGGTCCAATTCACCCCTCCACTTT
J gene: TRBJ2-5; clone size: .; V gene: TRBV6-5; D gene: .; CDR3 protein: CASSYSGGTETQYF; CDR3 DNA: TGTGCCAGCAGTTATAGTGGGGGGACGGAGACCCAGTACTTC
J gene: TRBJ2-7; clone size: .; V gene: TRBV29-1; D gene: TRBD1; CDR3 protein: CSVVGGQGSYEQYF; CDR3 DNA: TGCAGCGTTGTAGGGGGACAGGGCTCCTACGAGCAGTACTTC
J gene: TRBJ1-2; clone size: .; V gene: TRBV7-9; D gene: TRBD1; CDR3 protein: CASSQSGQGMDYGYTF; CDR3 DNA: TGTGCCAGCAGCCAAAGCGGACAGGGGATGGACTATGGCTACACCTTC
J gene: TRBJ1-4; clone size: many; V gene: TRBV6-6; D gene: .; CDR3 protein: CASSYSEHVEKLFF; CDR3 DNA: TGTGCCAGCAGTTACTCGGAGCATGTTGAAAAACTGTTTTTT
J gene: TRBJ1-2; clone size: many; V gene: TRBV2; D gene: .; CDR3 protein: CASTVRLYGYTF; CDR3 DNA: TGTGCCAGCACCGTACGTCTCTATGGCTACACCTTC
J gene: TRBJ2-7; clone size: .; V gene: TRBV20-1; D gene: TRBD2; CDR3 protein: CSATKLAGGTYEQYF; CDR3 DNA: TGCAGTGCTACAAAGCTAGCGGGAGGTACCTACGAGCAGTACTTC
J gene: TRBJ2-5; clone size: .; V gene: TRBV10-3; D gene: .; CDR3 protein: CASSPPGSGQPQYF; CDR3 DNA: TGTGCCAGCAGTCCCCCCGGCAGTGGACAGCCCCAGTACTTC
J gene: TRBJ1-5; clone size: few; V gene: TRBV7-8; D gene: TRBD1; CDR3 protein: CASSLMTGDYSNQPQHF; CDR3 DNA: TGTGCCAGCAGCTTGATGACAGGGGATTATAGCAATCAGCCCCAGCATTTT
J gene: TRBJ1-2; clone size: .; V gene: TRBV9; D gene: .; CDR3 protein: CASSLRAGYYGYTF; CDR3 DNA: TGTGCCAGCAGTTTACGGGCGGGATATTATGGCTACACCTTC
J gene: TRBJ1-2; clone size: .; V gene: TRBV2; D gene: TRBD1; CDR3 protein: CASFWTGVRGYTF; CDR3 DNA: TGTGCCAGCTTTTGGACAGGGGTGAGAGGCTACACCTTC
J gene: TRBJ2-7; clone size: .; V gene: TRBV14; D gene: .; CDR3 protein: CASSPPEIPGVKQYF; CDR3 DNA: TGTGCCAGCTCACCCCCTGAAATTCCCGGCGTCAAGCAGTACTTC
J gene: TRBJ1-4; clone size: few; V gene: TRBV6-1; D gene: .; CDR3 protein: CASRTRDISGKLFF; CDR3 DNA: TGTGCCAGCAGGACCCGGGACATTTCGGGAAAACTGTTTTTT
J gene: TRBJ2-7; clone size: many; V gene: TRBV5-1; D gene: .; CDR3 protein: CASSGAPYEQYF; CDR3 DNA: TGCGCCAGCAGCGGGGCCCCCTACGAGCAGTACTTC
J gene: TRBJ2-7; clone size: many; V gene: TRBV10-2; D gene: TRBD1; CDR3 protein: CASSEDRGDEQYF; CDR3 DNA: TGCGCCAGCAGTGAGGACAGGGGAGACGAGCAGTACTTC
J gene: TRBJ1-6; clone size: .; V gene: TRBV4-3; D gene: TRBD1; CDR3 protein: CASSLGWTGSNSPLHF; CDR3 DNA: TGCGCCAGCAGCCTTGGTTGGACAGGGTCTAATTCACCCCTCCACTTT
J gene: TRBJ1-5; clone size: few; V gene: TRBV10-3; D gene: TRBD1; CDR3 protein: CAISAPTGGNQPQHF; CDR3 DNA: TGTGCCATCAGTGCCCCGACAGGGGGCAATCAGCCCCAGCATTTT
J gene: TRBJ1-1; clone size: .; V gene: TRBV5-1; D gene: TRBD1; CDR3 protein: CASGNGQELDTEAFF; CDR3 DNA: TGCGCCAGCGGGAACGGACAGGAGCTGGACACTGAAGCTTTCTTT
J gene: TRBJ2-5; clone size: few; V gene: TRBV11-3; D gene: .; CDR3 protein: CASSRWTGRGETQYF; CDR3 DNA: TGTGCCAGCAGCCGGTGGACAGGGAGGGGGGAGACCCAGTACTTC
J gene: TRBJ2-7; clone size: .; V gene: TRBV7-9; D gene: TRBD2; CDR3 protein: CASSNQRDLTYEQYF; CDR3 DNA: TGTGCCAGCAGCAACCAGCGGGACCTTACCTACGAGCAGTACTTC
J gene: TRBJ1-3; clone size: many; V gene: TRBV7-9; D gene: .; CDR3 protein: CASSLVSGNTIYF; CDR3 DNA: TGTGCCAGCAGCTTAGTCTCTGGAAACACCATATATTTT
J gene: TRBJ2-7; clone size: .; V gene: TRBV11-2; D gene: TRBD2; CDR3 protein: CASSLVSGLAGVYEQYF; CDR3 DNA: TGTGCCAGCAGCTTAGTCTCGGGACTAGCGGGTGTCTACGAGCAGTACTTC
J gene: TRBJ2-7; clone size: few; V gene: TRBV27; D gene: .; CDR3 protein: CASSPATALWEQYF; CDR3 DNA: TGTGCCAGTAGTCCGGCTACCGCCCTTTGGGAGCAGTACTTC
J gene: TRBJ1-2; clone size: few; V gene: TRBV20-1; D gene: TRBD1; CDR3 protein: CSDPGDRDGYTF; CDR3 DNA: TGCAGTGACCCCGGGGACAGGGACGGCTACACCTTC
J gene: TRBJ1-5; clone size: .; V gene: TRBV27; D gene: .; CDR3 protein: CASSLSRAEPQHF; CDR3 DNA: TGTGCCAGCAGTTTATCACGGGCAGAGCCCCAGCATTTT
J gene: TRBJ1-5; clone size: few; V gene: TRBV6-6; D gene: .; CDR3 protein: CASGPGLNVKPQHF; CDR3 DNA: TGTGCCAGCGGACCGGGCCTCAACGTTAAGCCCCAGCATTTT
J gene: TRBJ1-1; clone size: .; V gene: TRBV25-1; D gene: .; CDR3 protein: CASSDEARGGTEAFF; CDR3 DNA: TGTGCCAGCAGTGATGAGGCCAGGGGAGGGACTGAAGCTTTCTTT
J gene: TRBJ1-4; clone size: many; V gene: TRBV5-1; D gene: .; CDR3 protein: CASSLQGANEKLFF; CDR3 DNA: TGTGCCAGCAGCTTACAGGGTGCCAATGAAAAACTGTTTTTT
J gene: TRBJ1-2; clone size: many; V gene: TRBV10-3; D gene: .; CDR3 protein: CAISTTNYGYTF; CDR3 DNA: TGTGCCATCAGTACGACTAACTATGGCTACACCTTC
J gene: TRBJ1-5; clone size: many; V gene: TRBV10-2; D gene: .; CDR3 protein: CASSERPGMVGNQPQHF; CDR3 DNA: TGCGCCAGCAGTGAGAGGCCTGGGATGGTGGGCAATCAGCCCCAGCATTTT
J gene: TRBJ2-7; clone size: few; V gene: TRBV11-2; D gene: .; CDR3 protein: CASSLIVQGHEQYF; CDR3 DNA: TGTGCCAGCAGCTTAATCGTACAGGGACACGAGCAGTACTTC
J gene: TRBJ1-4; clone size: many; V gene: TRBV7-9; D gene: .; CDR3 protein: CASNHDGRGKLFF; CDR3 DNA: TGTGCCAGCAACCATGACGGGAGGGGCAAACTGTTTTTT
J gene: TRBJ1-4; clone size: many; V gene: TRBV7-8; D gene: .; CDR3 protein: CASSFLRRGRSEKLFF; CDR3 DNA: TGTGCCAGCAGCTTCCTGCGCAGGGGTAGAAGTGAAAAACTGTTTTTT
J gene: TRBJ2-2; clone size: few; V gene: TRBV5-1; D gene: .; CDR3 protein: CASRRAAGELFF; CDR3 DNA: TGCGCCAGCAGGAGGGCGGCCGGGGAGCTGTTTTTT
J gene: TRBJ1-6; clone size: many; V gene: TRBV7-9; D gene: .; CDR3 protein: CASSLVLGGNSPLHF; CDR3 DNA: TGTGCCAGCAGCTTAGTTCTAGGGGGGAATTCACCCCTCCACTTT
J gene: TRBJ2-3; clone size: few; V gene: TRBV10-3; D gene: TRBD2; CDR3 protein: CAISGTSGGTDTQYF; CDR3 DNA: TGTGCCATCAGTGGCACTAGCGGGGGCACAGATACGCAGTATTTT
J gene: TRBJ2-7; clone size: .; V gene: TRBV4-1; D gene: .; CDR3 protein: CASSQEDLSSYEQYF; CDR3 DNA: TGCGCCAGCAGCCAAGAAGACTTAAGCTCCTACGAGCAGTACTTC
J gene: TRBJ2-5; clone size: few; V gene: TRBV19; D gene: TRBD2; CDR3 protein: CASSISGREGFQETQYF; CDR3 DNA: TGTGCCAGTAGTATAAGCGGCAGGGAGGGGTTCCAAGAGACCCAGTACTTC
J gene: TRBJ1-3; clone size: many; V gene: TRBV20-1; D gene: TRBD1; CDR3 protein: CSARVRDRDYSGNTIYF; CDR3 DNA: TGCAGTGCTAGGGTGCGAGACAGGGATTACTCTGGAAACACCATATATTTT
J gene: TRBJ1-3; clone size: few; V gene: TRBV11-2; D gene: .; CDR3 protein: CASSPLREIGGTSGNTIYF; CDR3 DNA: TGTGCCAGCAGCCCTTTAAGAGAGATCGGGGGCACCTCTGGAAACACCATATATTTT
J gene: TRBJ2-7; clone size: .; V gene: TRBV7-2; D gene: TRBD2; CDR3 protein: CASSLGAGGDSYGQYF; CDR3 DNA: TGTGCCAGCAGCTTAGGGGCGGGGGGGGATTCCTACGGGCAGTACTTC
J gene: TRBJ1-4; clone size: many; V gene: TRBV2; D gene: TRBD1; CDR3 protein: CASKGRGNEKLFF; CDR3 DNA: TGTGCCAGCAAAGGCAGGGGGAATGAAAAACTGTTTTTT
J gene: TRBJ1-2; clone size: few; V gene: TRBV29-1; D gene: .; CDR3 protein: CSQGTRGDYGYTF; CDR3 DNA: TGCAGCCAAGGGACGAGGGGAGACTATGGCTACACCTTC
J gene: TRBJ1-4; clone size: .; V gene: TRBV19; D gene: .; CDR3 protein: CASSTLTGINEKLFF; CDR3 DNA: TGTGCCAGTAGTACCCTTACAGGGATTAATGAAAAACTGTTTTTT
J gene: TRBJ2-7; clone size: many; V gene: TRBV29-1; D gene: .; CDR3 protein: CSVTLPGGEQYF; CDR3 DNA: TGCAGCGTTACCTTGCCTGGGGGCGAGCAGTACTTC
J gene: TRBJ2-5; clone size: .; V gene: TRBV11-2; D gene: .; CDR3 protein: CASSLVEGSGETQYF; CDR3 DNA: TGTGCCAGCAGCTTAGTTGAGGGGTCGGGGGAGACCCAGTACTTC
J gene: TRBJ2-7; clone size: .; V gene: TRBV29-1; D gene: TRBD2; CDR3 protein: CSVSPAGGTYEQYF; CDR3 DNA: TGCAGCGTTAGTCCAGCGGGGGGCACCTACGAGCAGTACTTC
J gene: TRBJ1-5; clone size: many; V gene: TRBV9; D gene: TRBD1; CDR3 protein: CASSVRDRDQPQHF; CDR3 DNA: TGTGCCAGCAGCGTACGAGACAGGGATCAGCCCCAGCATTTT
J gene: TRBJ1-5; clone size: many; V gene: TRBV19; D gene: .; CDR3 protein: CASSIKGNQPQHF; CDR3 DNA: TGTGCCAGTAGTATCAAGGGGAATCAGCCCCAGCATTTT
J gene: TRBJ2-2; clone size: .; V gene: TRBV2; D gene: .; CDR3 protein: CASSHPTSWVRGGELFF; CDR3 DNA: TGTGCCAGCAGCCACCCCACTAGCTGGGTTAGGGGCGGGGAGCTGTTTTTT
J gene: TRBJ2-5; clone size: .; V gene: TRBV29-1; D gene: TRBD1; CDR3 protein: CSVYRGYFQETQYF; CDR3 DNA: TGCAGCGTTTACAGGGGTTACTTCCAAGAGACCCAGTACTTC
J gene: TRBJ2-5; clone size: many; V gene: TRBV7-2; D gene: TRBD2; CDR3 protein: CASSRGGYQETQYF; CDR3 DNA: TGTGCCAGCAGTCGGGGGGGCTACCAAGAGACCCAGTACTTC
J gene: TRBJ1-5; clone size: many; V gene: TRBV2; D gene: TRBD1; CDR3 protein: CASSSQDRGQGPQHF; CDR3 DNA: TGTGCCAGCAGTTCCCAGGACAGGGGCCAAGGGCCCCAGCATTTT
J gene: TRBJ1-4; clone size: many; V gene: TRBV10-3; D gene: .; CDR3 protein: CASSSSGMVNEKLFF; CDR3 DNA: TGTGCCAGCAGTTCCTCCGGGATGGTTAATGAAAAACTGTTTTTT
J gene: TRBJ2-7; clone size: many; V gene: TRBV10-3; D gene: .; CDR3 protein: CASNGITYEQYF; CDR3 DNA: TGTGCCAGCAATGGGATCACCTACGAGCAGTACTTC
J gene: TRBJ1-1; clone size: many; V gene: TRBV4-1; D gene: TRBD1; CDR3 protein: CASSHRTGMNTEAFF; CDR3 DNA: TGCGCCAGCAGCCATCGGACAGGGATGAACACTGAAGCTTTCTTT
J gene: TRBJ2-7; clone size: many; V gene: TRBV10-3; D gene: TRBD1; CDR3 protein: CAISDRDRGLREQYF; CDR3 DNA: TGTGCCATCAGTGACCGGGACAGGGGGCTTCGCGAGCAGTACTTC
J gene: TRBJ1-2; clone size: .; V gene: TRBV9; D gene: .; CDR3 protein: CASSVWGRVMSGYTF; CDR3 DNA: TGTGCCAGCAGCGTGTGGGGGAGGGTAATGAGTGGCTACACCTTC